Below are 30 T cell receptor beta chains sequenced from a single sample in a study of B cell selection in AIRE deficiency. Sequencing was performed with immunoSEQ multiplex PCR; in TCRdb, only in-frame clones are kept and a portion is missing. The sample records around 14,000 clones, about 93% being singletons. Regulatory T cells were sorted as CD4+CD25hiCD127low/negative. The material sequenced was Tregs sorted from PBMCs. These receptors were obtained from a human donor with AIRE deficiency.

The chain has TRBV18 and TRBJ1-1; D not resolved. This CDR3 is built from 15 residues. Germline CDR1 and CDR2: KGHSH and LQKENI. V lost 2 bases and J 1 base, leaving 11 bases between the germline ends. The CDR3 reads CASSPVTSKNTEAFF. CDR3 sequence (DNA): TGTGCCAGCTCACCAGTTACGTCCAAGAACACTGAAGCTTTCTTT.

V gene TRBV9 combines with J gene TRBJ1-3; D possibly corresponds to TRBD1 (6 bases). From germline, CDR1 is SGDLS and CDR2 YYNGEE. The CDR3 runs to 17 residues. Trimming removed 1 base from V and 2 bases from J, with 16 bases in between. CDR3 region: CASSVTQDSGTGNTIYF. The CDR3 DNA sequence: TGTGCCAGCAGCGTAACCCAGGACAGCGGTACTGGAAACACCATATATTTT.

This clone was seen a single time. CDR3: CSVPGGGQAGEQFF. The CDR3 DNA reads TGCAGCGTCCCGGGGGGTGGACAAGCGGGTGAGCAGTTCTTC. V usage is TRBV29-1 and J usage is TRBJ2-1, with 7 bases matching TRBD2. V lost 6 bases, J lost 9 bases, and 14 bases stayed unmatched. The CDR3 covers 14 residues. Germline V lookup: CDR1 SQVTM, CDR2 ANQGSEA.

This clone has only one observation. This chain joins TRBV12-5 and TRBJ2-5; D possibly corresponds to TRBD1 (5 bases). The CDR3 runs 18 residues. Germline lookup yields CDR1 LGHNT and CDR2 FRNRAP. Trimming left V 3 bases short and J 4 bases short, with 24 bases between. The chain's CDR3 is CASGFSRAGPPQGETQYF. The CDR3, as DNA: TGTGCTAGTGGTTTTAGCCGCGCCGGGCCCCCGCAGGGAGAGACCCAGTACTTC.

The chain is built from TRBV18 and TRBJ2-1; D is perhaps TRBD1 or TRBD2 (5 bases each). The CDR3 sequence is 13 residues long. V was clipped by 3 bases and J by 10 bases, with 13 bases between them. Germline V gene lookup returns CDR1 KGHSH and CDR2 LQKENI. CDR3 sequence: CASSPVGRDEQFF. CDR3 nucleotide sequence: TGTGCCAGCTCACCCGTCGGCCGGGACGAGCAGTTCTTC.

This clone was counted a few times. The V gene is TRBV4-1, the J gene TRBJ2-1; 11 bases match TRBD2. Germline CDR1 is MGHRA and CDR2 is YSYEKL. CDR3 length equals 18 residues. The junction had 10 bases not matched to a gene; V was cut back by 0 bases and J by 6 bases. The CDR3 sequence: CASSQERGLAAKSNEQFF. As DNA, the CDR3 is TGCGCCAGCAGCCAAGAAAGGGGACTAGCGGCCAAAAGCAATGAGCAGTTCTTC.

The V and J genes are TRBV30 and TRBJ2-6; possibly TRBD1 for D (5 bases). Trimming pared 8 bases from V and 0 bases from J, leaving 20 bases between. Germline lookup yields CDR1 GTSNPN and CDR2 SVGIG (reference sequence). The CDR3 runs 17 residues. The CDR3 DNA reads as TGTGCCCGCTTGACCGGACACTGGGGCTCTGGGGCCAACGTCCTGACTTTC. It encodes CARLTGHWGSGANVLTF.

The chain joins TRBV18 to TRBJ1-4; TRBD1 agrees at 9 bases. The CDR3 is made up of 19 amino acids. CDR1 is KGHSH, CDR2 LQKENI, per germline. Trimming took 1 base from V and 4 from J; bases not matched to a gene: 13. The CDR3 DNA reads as TGTGCCAGCTCACCACAACATCCCGGGACAGGGTTCGGTAATGAAAAACTGTTTTTT. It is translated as CASSPQHPGTGFGNEKLFF. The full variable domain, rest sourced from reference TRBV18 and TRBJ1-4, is NAGVMQNPRHLVRRRGQEARLRCSPMKGHSHVYWYRQLPEEGLKFMVYLQKENIIDESGMPKERFSAEFPKEGPSILRIQQVVRGDSAAYFCASSPQHPGTGFGNEKLFFGSGTQLSVL.

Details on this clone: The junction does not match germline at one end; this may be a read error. The CDR3 loop reads CASVRTRPTKAFF. Written as DNA, the CDR3 is TGTGCTAGTGTTCGTACTCGACCCACTAAAGCTTTCTTT. V gene TRBV12-5 combines with J gene TRBJ1-1; D ambiguous. The CDR3 runs 13 residues. Germline V gives CDR1 LGHNT, CDR2 FRNRAP.

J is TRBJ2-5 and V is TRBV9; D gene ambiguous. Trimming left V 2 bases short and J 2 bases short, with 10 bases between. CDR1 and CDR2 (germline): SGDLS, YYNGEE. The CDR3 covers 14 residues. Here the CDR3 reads CASSVSPLQETQYF. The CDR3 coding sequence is TGTGCCAGCAGCGTTTCTCCCTTGCAAGAGACCCAGTACTTC.

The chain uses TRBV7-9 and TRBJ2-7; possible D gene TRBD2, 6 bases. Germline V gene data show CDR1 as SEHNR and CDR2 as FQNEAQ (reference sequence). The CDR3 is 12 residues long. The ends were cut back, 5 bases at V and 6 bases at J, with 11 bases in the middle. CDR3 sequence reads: CASSHQGGEQYF. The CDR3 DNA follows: TGTGCCAGCAGCCACCAGGGAGGCGAGCAGTACTTC.

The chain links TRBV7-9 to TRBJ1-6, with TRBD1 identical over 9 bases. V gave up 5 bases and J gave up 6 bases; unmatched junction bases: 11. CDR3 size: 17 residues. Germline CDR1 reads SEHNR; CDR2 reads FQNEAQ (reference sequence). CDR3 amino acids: CASSTLGGTGSNSPLHF. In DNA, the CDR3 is TGTGCCAGCAGCACCCTAGGAGGGACAGGGTCTAATTCACCCCTCCACTTT.

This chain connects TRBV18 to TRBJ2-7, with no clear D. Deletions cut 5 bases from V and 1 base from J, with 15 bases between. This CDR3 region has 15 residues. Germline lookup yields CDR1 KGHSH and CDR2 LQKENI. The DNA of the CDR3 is TGTGCCAGCTCATTATCCCAAGTCACATCCTACGAGCAGTACTTC. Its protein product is CASSLSQVTSYEQYF.

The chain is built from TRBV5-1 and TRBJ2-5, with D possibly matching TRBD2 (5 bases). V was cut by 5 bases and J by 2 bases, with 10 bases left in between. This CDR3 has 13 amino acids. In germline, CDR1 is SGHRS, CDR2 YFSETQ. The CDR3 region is CASSRRTQETQYF. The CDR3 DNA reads TGCGCCAGCAGTCGGAGGACTCAAGAGACCCAGTACTTC.

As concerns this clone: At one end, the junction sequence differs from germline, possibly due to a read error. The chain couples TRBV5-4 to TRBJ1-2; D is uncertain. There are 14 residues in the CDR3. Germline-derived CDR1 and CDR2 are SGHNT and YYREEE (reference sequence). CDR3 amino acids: CASSQTVLLYGYTF. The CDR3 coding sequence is TGCGCCAGCAGCCAAACGGTGTTATTGTATGGCTACACCTTC.

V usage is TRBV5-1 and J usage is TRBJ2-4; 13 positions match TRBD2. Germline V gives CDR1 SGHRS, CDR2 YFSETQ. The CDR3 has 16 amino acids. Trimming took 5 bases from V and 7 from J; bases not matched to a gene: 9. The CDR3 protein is CASSQGLAGNWNIQYF. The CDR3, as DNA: TGCGCCAGCAGTCAGGGACTAGCGGGAAATTGGAACATTCAGTACTTC.

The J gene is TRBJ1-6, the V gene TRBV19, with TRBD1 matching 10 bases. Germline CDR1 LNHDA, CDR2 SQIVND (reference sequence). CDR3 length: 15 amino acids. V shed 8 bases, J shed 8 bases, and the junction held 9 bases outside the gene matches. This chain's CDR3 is CASERLDRGHSPLHF. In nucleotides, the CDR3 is TGTGCCAGTGAACGACTTGACAGGGGGCATTCACCCCTCCACTTT. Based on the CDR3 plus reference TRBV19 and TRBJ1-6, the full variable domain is DGGITQSPKYLFRKEGQNVTLSCEQNLNHDAMYWYRQDPGQGLRLIYYSQIVNDFQKGDIAEGYSVSREKKESFPLTVTSAQKNPTAFYLCASERLDRGHSPLHFGNGTRLTVT.

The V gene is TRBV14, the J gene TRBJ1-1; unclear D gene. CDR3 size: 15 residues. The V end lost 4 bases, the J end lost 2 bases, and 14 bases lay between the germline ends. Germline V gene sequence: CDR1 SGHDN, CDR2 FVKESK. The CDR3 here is CASSPLPVVNTEAFF. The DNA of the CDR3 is TGTGCCAGCAGCCCTCTCCCGGTCGTTAACACTGAAGCTTTCTTT. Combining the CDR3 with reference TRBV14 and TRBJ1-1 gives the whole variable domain EAGVTQFPSHSVIEKGQTVTLRCDPISGHDNLYWYRRVMGKEIKFLLHFVKESKQDESGMPNNRFLAERTGGTYSTLKVQPAELEDSGVYFCASSPLPVVNTEAFFGQGTRLTVV.

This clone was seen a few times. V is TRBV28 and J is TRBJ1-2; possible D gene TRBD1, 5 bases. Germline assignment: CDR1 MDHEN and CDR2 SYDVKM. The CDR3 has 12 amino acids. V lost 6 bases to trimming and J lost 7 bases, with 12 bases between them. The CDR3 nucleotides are TGTGCCAGCAGCTTCTTGGGGGTTGGCTACACCTTC. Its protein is CASSFLGVGYTF.

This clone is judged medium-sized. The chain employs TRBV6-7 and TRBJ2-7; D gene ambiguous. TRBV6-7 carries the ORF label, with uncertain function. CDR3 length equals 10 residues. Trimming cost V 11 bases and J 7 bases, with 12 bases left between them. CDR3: CASPEWEQYF. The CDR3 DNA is TGTGCCTCACCTGAATGGGAGCAGTACTTC.

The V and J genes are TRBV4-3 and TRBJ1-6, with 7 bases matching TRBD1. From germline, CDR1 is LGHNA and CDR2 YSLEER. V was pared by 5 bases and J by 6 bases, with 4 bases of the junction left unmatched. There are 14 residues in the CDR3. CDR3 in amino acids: CASSMSGGNSPLHF. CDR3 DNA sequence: TGCGCCAGCAGCATGTCAGGGGGTAATTCACCCCTCCACTTT.

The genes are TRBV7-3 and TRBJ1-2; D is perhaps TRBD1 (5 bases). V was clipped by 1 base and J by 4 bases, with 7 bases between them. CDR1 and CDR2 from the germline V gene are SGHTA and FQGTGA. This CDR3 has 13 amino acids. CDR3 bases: TGTGCCAGCAGCTTAAGGGGGGGCTATGGCTACACCTTC. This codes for CASSLRGGYGYTF.

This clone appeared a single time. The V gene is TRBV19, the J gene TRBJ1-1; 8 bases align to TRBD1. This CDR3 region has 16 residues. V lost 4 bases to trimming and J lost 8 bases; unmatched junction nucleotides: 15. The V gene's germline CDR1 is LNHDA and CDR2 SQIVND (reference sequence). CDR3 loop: CASSTQGAMNWYEAFF. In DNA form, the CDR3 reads TGTGCCAGTAGTACCCAGGGGGCTATGAATTGGTACGAAGCTTTCTTT.

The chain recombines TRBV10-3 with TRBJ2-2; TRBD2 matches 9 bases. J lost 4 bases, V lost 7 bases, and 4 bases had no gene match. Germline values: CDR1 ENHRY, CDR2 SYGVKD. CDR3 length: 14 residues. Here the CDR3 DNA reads TGTGCCATCAAGCCTAGCGGGACCACCGGGGAGCTGTTTTTT. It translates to CAIKPSGTTGELFF.

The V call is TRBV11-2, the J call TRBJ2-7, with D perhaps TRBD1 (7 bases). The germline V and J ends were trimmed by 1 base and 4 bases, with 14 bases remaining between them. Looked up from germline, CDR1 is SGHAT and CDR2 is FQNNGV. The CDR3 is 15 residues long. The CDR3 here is CASSLGTGGTYEQYF. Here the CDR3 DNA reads TGTGCCAGCAGCTTAGGGACAGGTGGGACTTACGAGCAGTACTTC.

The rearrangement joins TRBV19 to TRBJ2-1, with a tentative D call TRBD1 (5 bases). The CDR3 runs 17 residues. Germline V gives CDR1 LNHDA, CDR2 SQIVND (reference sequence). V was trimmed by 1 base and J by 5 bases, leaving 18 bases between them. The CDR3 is CASSIVDRTRLDNEQFF. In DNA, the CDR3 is TGTGCCAGTAGTATAGTCGACCGGACAAGGCTAGACAATGAGCAGTTCTTC.

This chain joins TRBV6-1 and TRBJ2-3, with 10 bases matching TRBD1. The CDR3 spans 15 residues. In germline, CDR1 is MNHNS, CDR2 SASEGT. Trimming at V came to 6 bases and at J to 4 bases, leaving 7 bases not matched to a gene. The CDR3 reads CASSPGQGHSDTQYF. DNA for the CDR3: TGTGCCAGCAGCCCGGGACAGGGGCATTCAGATACGCAGTATTTT.

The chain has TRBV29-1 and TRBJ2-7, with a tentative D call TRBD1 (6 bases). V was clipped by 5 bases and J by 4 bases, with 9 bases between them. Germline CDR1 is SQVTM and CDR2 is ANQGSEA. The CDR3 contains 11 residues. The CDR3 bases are TGCAGCGTTACCAGGGGATACGAGCAGTACTTC. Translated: CSVTRGYEQYF.

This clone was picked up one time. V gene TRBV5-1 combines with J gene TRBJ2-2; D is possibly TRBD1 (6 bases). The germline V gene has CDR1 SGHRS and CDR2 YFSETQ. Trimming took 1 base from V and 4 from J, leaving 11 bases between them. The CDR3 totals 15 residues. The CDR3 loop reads CASSLRARGTGELFF. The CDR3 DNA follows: TGCGCCAGCAGCTTGAGGGCCAGGGGCACCGGGGAGCTGTTTTTT.

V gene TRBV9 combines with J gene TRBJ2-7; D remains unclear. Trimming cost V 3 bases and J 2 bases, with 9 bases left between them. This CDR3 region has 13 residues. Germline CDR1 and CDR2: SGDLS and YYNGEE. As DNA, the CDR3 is TGTGCCAGCAGCGCCGCCGGCCCCTACGAGCAGTACTTC. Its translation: CASSAAGPYEQYF. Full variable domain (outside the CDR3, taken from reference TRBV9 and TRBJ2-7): DSGVTQTPKHLITATGQRVTLRCSPRSGDLSVYWYQQSLDQGLQFLIQYYNGEERAKGNILERFSAQQFPDLHSELNLSSLELGDSALYFCASSAAGPYEQYFGPGTRLTVT.